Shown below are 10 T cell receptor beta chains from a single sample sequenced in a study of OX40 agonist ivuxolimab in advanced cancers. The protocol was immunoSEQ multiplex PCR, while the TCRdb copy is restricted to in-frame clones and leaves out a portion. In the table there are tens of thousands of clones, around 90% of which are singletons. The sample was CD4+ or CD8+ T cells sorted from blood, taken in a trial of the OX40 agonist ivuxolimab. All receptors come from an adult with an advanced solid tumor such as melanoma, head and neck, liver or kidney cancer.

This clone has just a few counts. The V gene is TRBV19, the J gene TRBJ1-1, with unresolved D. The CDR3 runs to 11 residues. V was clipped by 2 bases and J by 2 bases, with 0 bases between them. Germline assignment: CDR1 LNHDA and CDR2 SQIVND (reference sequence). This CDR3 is CASSINTEAFF. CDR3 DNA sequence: TGTGCCAGTAGTATAAACACTGAAGCTTTCTTT.

For the CDR3, the DNA is TGTGCCAGCAGCGTAGGGGGCTGGGGCCGCACAGATACGCAGTATTTT. It yields the protein CASSVGGWGRTDTQYF. This chain uses TRBV9 with TRBJ2-3, with D possibly matching TRBD1 (5 bases). Trimming removed 0 bases from V and 1 base from J, with 12 bases in between. This CDR3 comprises 16 residues. Germline CDR1 is SGDLS and CDR2 is YYNGEE.

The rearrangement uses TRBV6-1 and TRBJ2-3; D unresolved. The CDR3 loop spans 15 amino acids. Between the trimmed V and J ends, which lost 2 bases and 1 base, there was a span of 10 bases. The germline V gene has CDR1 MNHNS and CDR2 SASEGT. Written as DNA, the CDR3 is TGTGCCAGCAGTGAACGGGTAGGGCGCACAGATACGCAGTATTTT. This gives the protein CASSERVGRTDTQYF.

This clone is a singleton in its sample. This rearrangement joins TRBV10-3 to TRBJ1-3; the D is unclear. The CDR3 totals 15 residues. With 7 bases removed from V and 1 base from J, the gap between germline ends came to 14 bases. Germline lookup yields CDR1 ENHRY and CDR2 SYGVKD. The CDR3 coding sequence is TGTGCCATCAAAACGGGCACAGAATCTGGAAACACCATATATTTT. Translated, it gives CAIKTGTESGNTIYF.

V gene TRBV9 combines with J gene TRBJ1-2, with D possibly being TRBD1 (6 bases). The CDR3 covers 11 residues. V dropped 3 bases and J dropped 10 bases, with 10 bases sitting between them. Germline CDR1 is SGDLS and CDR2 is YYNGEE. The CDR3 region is CASSAPGDYTF. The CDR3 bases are TGTGCCAGCAGCGCCCCAGGGGACTACACCTTC.

This chain's CDR3 is CASLGQGNYEQYF. The CDR3 coding sequence is TGTGCCAGCTTAGGACAGGGAAACTACGAGCAGTACTTC. The chain links TRBV5-5 to TRBJ2-7; 8 nucleotides match TRBD1. Germline V CDR1 and CDR2: SGHKS, YYEKEE (reference sequence). The CDR3 runs 13 residues. V lost 7 bases to trimming and J lost 3 bases; unmatched junction nucleotides: 6.

The CDR3 reads CASWTGVYGYTF. The DNA for the CDR3 is TGTGCCAGTTGGACAGGAGTGTATGGCTACACCTTC. The rearrangement uses TRBV19 and TRBJ1-2; TRBD1 matches at 7 bases. This CDR3 has 12 residues. The V segment lost 8 bases and the J segment 5 bases; nucleotides outside the gene matches: 5. Germline V lookup: CDR1 LNHDA, CDR2 SQIVND (reference sequence).

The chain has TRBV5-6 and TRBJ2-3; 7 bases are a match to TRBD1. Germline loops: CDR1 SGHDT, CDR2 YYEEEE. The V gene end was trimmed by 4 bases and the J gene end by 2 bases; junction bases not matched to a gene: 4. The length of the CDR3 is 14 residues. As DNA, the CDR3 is TGTGCCAGCAGCACCGGACAGGCCACAGATACGCAGTATTTT. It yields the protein CASSTGQATDTQYF.

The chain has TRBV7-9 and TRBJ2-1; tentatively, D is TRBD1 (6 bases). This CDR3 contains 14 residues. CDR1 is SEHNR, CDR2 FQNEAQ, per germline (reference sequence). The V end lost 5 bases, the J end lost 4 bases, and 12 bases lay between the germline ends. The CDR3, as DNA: TGTGCCAGCAGCCCACAGGGTGGGTACAATGAGCAGTTCTTC. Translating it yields CASSPQGGYNEQFF.

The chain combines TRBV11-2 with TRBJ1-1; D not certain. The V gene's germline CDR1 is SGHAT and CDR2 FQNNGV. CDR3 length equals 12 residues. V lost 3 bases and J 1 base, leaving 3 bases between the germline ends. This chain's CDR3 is CASSLSNTEAFF. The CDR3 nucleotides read TGTGCCAGCAGCTTGTCGAACACTGAAGCTTTCTTT.